The TCR beta chain described here comes from a study of glioma-infiltrating T cells after dendritic cell vaccination. Study overall: Monocyte-derived dendritic cells, cultured 7 to 8 days with IL-4 and GM-CSF, were pulsed with autologous tumor lysate.

On this clone: This sample also contains other DNA sequences that code for the same CDR3.

The immunoSEQ assay amplified TCRB CDR3 from up to about 2 ug DNA. Libraries were prepared by immunoSEQ multiplex PCR; TCRdb keeps only in-frame clonotypes and omits some of them. The repertoire consists of 90,000 to 140,000 clones, with around 87% occurring once and the leading ten covering 2.7%. The time point here: after dendritic cell vaccination, including at tumor progression/relapse. The germline V and J ends were trimmed by 6 bases and 7 bases, with 14 bases remaining between them. This CDR3 comprises 14 residues. Germline V CDR1 and CDR2: SGHRS, YFSETQ. The clonotype originates from a human donor with glioblastoma. Material: blood, obtained after dendritic cell vaccination. The chain is built from TRBV5-1 and TRBJ1-6; D remains unclear. The CDR3 protein is CASTPQEGNSPLHF. The CDR3 region has the DNA TGCGCCAGCACCCCCCAGGAAGGCAATTCACCCCTCCACTTT. The whole variable domain, remainder taken from reference TRBV5-1 and TRBJ1-6, is KAGVTQTPRYLIKTRGQQVTLSCSPISGHRSVSWYQQTPGQGLQFLFEYFSETQRNKGNFPGRFSGRQFSNSRSEMNVSTLELGDSALYLCASTPQEGNSPLHFGNGTRLTVT.